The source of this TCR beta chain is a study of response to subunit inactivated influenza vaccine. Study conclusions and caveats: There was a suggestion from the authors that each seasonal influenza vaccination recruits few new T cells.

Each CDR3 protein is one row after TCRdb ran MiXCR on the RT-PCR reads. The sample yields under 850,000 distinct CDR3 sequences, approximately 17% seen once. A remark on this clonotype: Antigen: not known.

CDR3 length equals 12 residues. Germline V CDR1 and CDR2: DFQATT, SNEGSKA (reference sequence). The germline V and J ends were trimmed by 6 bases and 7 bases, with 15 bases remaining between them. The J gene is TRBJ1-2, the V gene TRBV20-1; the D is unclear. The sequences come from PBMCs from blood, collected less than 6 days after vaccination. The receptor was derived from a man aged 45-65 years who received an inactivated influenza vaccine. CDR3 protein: CSASWGGLGYTF. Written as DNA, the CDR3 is TGCAGTGCCTCGTGGGGAGGGCTTGGCTACACCTTC.